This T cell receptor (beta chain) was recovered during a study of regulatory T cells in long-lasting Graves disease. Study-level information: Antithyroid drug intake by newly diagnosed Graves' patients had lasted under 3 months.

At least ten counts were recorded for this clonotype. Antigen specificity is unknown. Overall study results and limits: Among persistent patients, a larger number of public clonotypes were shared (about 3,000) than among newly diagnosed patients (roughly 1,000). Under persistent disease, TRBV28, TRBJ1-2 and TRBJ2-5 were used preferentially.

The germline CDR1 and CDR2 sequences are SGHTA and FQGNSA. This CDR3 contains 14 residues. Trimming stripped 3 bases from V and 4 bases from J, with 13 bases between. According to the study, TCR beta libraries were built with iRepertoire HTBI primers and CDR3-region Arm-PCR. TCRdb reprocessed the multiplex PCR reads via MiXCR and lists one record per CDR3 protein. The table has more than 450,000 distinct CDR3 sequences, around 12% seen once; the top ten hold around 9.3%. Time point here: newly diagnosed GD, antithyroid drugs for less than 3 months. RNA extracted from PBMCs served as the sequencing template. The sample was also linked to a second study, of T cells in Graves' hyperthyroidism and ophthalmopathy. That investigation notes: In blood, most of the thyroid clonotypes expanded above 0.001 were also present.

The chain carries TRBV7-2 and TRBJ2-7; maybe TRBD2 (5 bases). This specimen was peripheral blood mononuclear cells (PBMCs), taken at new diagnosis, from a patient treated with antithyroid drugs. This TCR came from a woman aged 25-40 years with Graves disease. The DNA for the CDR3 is TGTGCCAGCAGCTTTACGGGAAATAGGTACGAGCAGTACTTC. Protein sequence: CASSFTGNRYEQYF.